Following are 10 T cell receptor beta chains from one sample sequenced in a study of neurological immune-mediated disorders. TCRdb itself ran the 5' RACE reads through MiXCR, one entry per CDR3 protein. The sample consists of about 62,000 distinct CDR3 sequences, 3% to 4% of them appearing once. Sample: PBMCs. All receptors derive from a woman between 45 and 65 years old with multiple sclerosis.

Ten or more counts support this clonotype. V and J are TRBV11-1 and TRBJ2-1; 10 bases map to TRBD1. This CDR3 is 15 amino acids long. Trimming removed 8 bases from V and 4 bases from J; junction bases left unmatched: 8. Germline V CDR1 and CDR2: SGHAT, FQDESV (reference sequence). CDR3 sequence (DNA): TGTGCCAGCTTAGGGGACAGGGGCCTTTACAATGAGCAGTTCTTC. This gives the protein CASLGDRGLYNEQFF.

Details on this clonotype: One end of the junction fails to match germline, which may point to a read error. The chain links TRBV20-1 to TRBJ1-6, with D uncertain. This CDR3 has 14 amino acids. CDR1 and CDR2 from the germline V gene are DFQATT and SNEGSKA (reference sequence). Here the CDR3 reads CSASSGTANSPLNF. CDR3 bases: TGCAGTGCCTCCTCTGGCACAGCTAATTCACCCCTCAACTTT.

This clonotype was seen ten or more times. The chain links TRBV5-1 to TRBJ2-2, with TRBD2 identical over 9 bases. CDR3 length: 16 residues. The V gene end was trimmed by 2 bases and the J gene end by 0 bases; junction bases not matched to a gene: 2. Germline V CDR1 and CDR2: SGHRS, YFSETQ. The CDR3 here is CASSFSGRANTGELFF. The CDR3 nucleotides are TGCGCCAGCAGCTTTAGCGGGAGAGCGAACACCGGGGAGCTGTTTTTT.

In its sample, this clonotype was seen many times. The chain links TRBV5-4 to TRBJ2-3; no clear D gene. Deletions cut 1 base from V and 3 bases from J, with 6 bases between. CDR1 is SGHNT and CDR2 is YYREEE in the germline V gene (reference sequence). This CDR3 has 13 residues. For the CDR3, the DNA is TGTGCCAGCAGCTTGCCCCAGACAGATACGCAGTATTTT. Translating it yields CASSLPQTDTQYF.

This clonotype has a count of ten or more. The J gene is TRBJ2-7, the V gene TRBV5-1; D perhaps matches TRBD2 (6 bases). There are 15 residues in the CDR3. Trimming cost V 1 base and J 1 base, with 12 bases left between them. Germline V gene lookup returns CDR1 SGHRS and CDR2 YFSETQ. The CDR3 sequence: CASSLPLASSYEQYF. In DNA form, the CDR3 reads TGCGCCAGCAGCTTGCCGCTAGCGTCTTCCTACGAGCAGTACTTC.

This clonotype was counted at least ten times. V is TRBV27 and J is TRBJ2-7, with a tentative D call TRBD2 (5 bases). CDR3 length: 14 amino acids. V was cut by 4 bases and J by 3 bases, with 13 bases left in between. Germline CDR1 is MNHEY and CDR2 is SMNVEV (reference sequence). The CDR3 here is CASSYAAEGYEQYF. The CDR3 nucleotides read TGTGCCAGCAGTTATGCCGCCGAGGGCTACGAGCAGTACTTC.

This clonotype was picked up many times. This sequence joins TRBV10-3 and TRBJ2-7; 8 bases line up with TRBD2. This CDR3 region has 14 residues. V lost 0 bases and J lost 7; bases outside the gene matches: 5. In germline, CDR1 is ENHRY, CDR2 SYGVKD. The CDR3 region is CAISESAGVGEQYF. CDR3 sequence (DNA): TGTGCCATCAGTGAGTCAGCGGGAGTGGGGGAGCAGTACTTC.

This clonotype showed up many times. The chain joins TRBV29-1 to TRBJ1-2; 7 nucleotides agree with TRBD1. The ends lost 3 bases at V and 4 bases at J; junction bases unmatched: 2. The CDR3 has 12 residues. The germline CDR1 and CDR2 sequences are SQVTM and ANQGSEA. The CDR3 spells CSVDGTVYGYTF. The CDR3 region has the DNA TGCAGCGTTGACGGGACAGTCTATGGCTACACCTTC.

This clonotype has at least ten counts. This chain links TRBV5-6 with TRBJ2-3; D remains unclear. The germline V and J ends were trimmed by 3 bases and 6 bases, with 11 bases remaining between them. This CDR3 spans 13 amino acids. Germline V gives CDR1 SGHDT, CDR2 YYEEEE. CDR3 nucleotide sequence: TGTGCCAGCAGCTCCTATAGTGGCGATACGCAGTATTTT. The encoded protein is CASSSYSGDTQYF.

The CDR3 DNA is TGTGCCAGCAGCTGGACTGGTGAAAAACTGTTTTTT. It encodes CASSWTGEKLFF. This chain joins TRBV6-6 and TRBJ1-4, with D unresolved. The CDR3 runs 12 residues. Trimming cost V 6 bases and J 7 bases, with 9 bases left between them. Germline V gene sequence: CDR1 MNHNY, CDR2 SVGAGI (reference sequence).